Listed below are T cell receptor beta chains from one sample, sequenced in a study of cytomegalovirus exposure and HLA in healthy donors. Sequencing used immunoSEQ multiplex PCR; TCRdb keeps in-frame clones, though not all of them. In the table there are fewer than 85,000 clones, over 85% of which are singletons. The sample taken for sequencing was PBMCs. Receptor source: a woman aged 18-35 years in good health and CMV-seropositive. Both conserved end residues are part of each CDR3. Each record gives: J gene, clone size, V gene, CDR3 protein. Where a row states a size, it is once, few, many or the class of an expanded clone; other rows omit it.

j_gene: TRBJ2-7; abundance: .; v_gene: TRBV7-2; CDR3aa: CASSSKGVLLYEQYF
j_gene: TRBJ2-1; abundance: once; v_gene: TRBV9; CDR3aa: CASTPSGSSYNEQFF
j_gene: TRBJ1-6; abundance: once; v_gene: TRBV19; CDR3aa: CASSISGGSPLHF
j_gene: TRBJ2-3; abundance: .; v_gene: TRBV28; CDR3aa: CASRGTFPDTQYF
j_gene: TRBJ2-2; abundance: few; v_gene: TRBV7-2; CDR3aa: CASSLYSGELFF
j_gene: TRBJ2-2; abundance: .; v_gene: TRBV5-4; CDR3aa: CASSSGQMNTGELFF
j_gene: TRBJ1-5; abundance: .; v_gene: TRBV18; CDR3aa: CASSQRDGRGQPQHF
j_gene: TRBJ2-1; abundance: .; v_gene: TRBV10-1; CDR3aa: CASSSPVSYNEQFF
j_gene: TRBJ1-2; abundance: .; v_gene: TRBV6-5; CDR3aa: CASSYSSGGGYGYTF
j_gene: TRBJ2-5; abundance: .; v_gene: TRBV27; CDR3aa: CASSRLAGAWETQYF
j_gene: TRBJ2-2; abundance: .; v_gene: TRBV27; CDR3aa: CASSLGGITGELFF
j_gene: TRBJ2-3; abundance: .; v_gene: TRBV5-4; CDR3aa: CASSLSTADTQYF
j_gene: TRBJ2-1; abundance: .; v_gene: TRBV4-1; CDR3aa: CASSQDDYQSRNEQFF
j_gene: TRBJ1-4; abundance: few; v_gene: TRBV9; CDR3aa: CASSVGAGEKLFF
j_gene: TRBJ2-1; abundance: .; v_gene: TRBV9; CDR3aa: CASSVRVGVNEQFF
j_gene: TRBJ2-1; abundance: .; v_gene: TRBV5-5; CDR3aa: CASSSAAGTGGIRYNEQFF
j_gene: TRBJ2-1; abundance: .; v_gene: TRBV7-8; CDR3aa: CASSVSGSSYNEQFF
j_gene: TRBJ1-1; abundance: .; v_gene: TRBV7-2; CDR3aa: CASSLAPGANTEAFF
j_gene: TRBJ1-2; abundance: .; v_gene: TRBV10-2; CDR3aa: CASSEDRYYGYTF
j_gene: TRBJ2-3; abundance: .; v_gene: TRBV11-2; CDR3aa: CASSLAGSNTDTQYF
j_gene: TRBJ1-1; abundance: .; v_gene: TRBV10-1; CDR3aa: CATSPRTGATTEAFF
j_gene: TRBJ2-2; abundance: .; v_gene: TRBV13; CDR3aa: CASRPDRGPTGELFF
j_gene: TRBJ2-1; abundance: once; v_gene: TRBV11-2; CDR3aa: CASTPGGAADEQFF
j_gene: TRBJ2-1; abundance: once; v_gene: TRBV4-1; CDR3aa: CASSQGGTGVNEQFF
j_gene: TRBJ1-5; abundance: .; v_gene: TRBV28; CDR3aa: CASSLRYNQPQHF
j_gene: TRBJ1-3; abundance: few; v_gene: TRBV14; CDR3aa: CASSRGSPSSGNTIYF
j_gene: TRBJ1-2; abundance: .; v_gene: TRBV19; CDR3aa: CATTTDETGGIYGYTF
j_gene: TRBJ1-4; abundance: .; v_gene: TRBV5-5; CDR3aa: CASSLGQAINEKLFF
j_gene: TRBJ1-5; abundance: .; v_gene: TRBV4-1; CDR3aa: CASSQGTGGGQPQHF
j_gene: TRBJ1-3; abundance: .; v_gene: TRBV7-8; CDR3aa: CASRLGGRKGNTIYF
j_gene: TRBJ1-5; abundance: .; v_gene: TRBV30; CDR3aa: CAWSGKSYGNQPQHF
j_gene: TRBJ2-7; abundance: once; v_gene: TRBV5-4; CDR3aa: CASSMRTGYEQYF
j_gene: TRBJ2-7; abundance: .; v_gene: TRBV11-2; CDR3aa: CASSLRGGPSYEQYF
j_gene: TRBJ1-2; abundance: .; v_gene: TRBV4-1; CDR3aa: CASSQDQGGDYGYTF
j_gene: TRBJ1-1; abundance: .; v_gene: TRBV7-2; CDR3aa: CASSPSPTQGAFF
j_gene: TRBJ1-2; abundance: few; v_gene: TRBV30; CDR3aa: CAWSDLPGGYTF
j_gene: TRBJ2-1; abundance: .; v_gene: TRBV30; CDR3aa: CAGTDSYNEQFF
j_gene: TRBJ1-6; abundance: .; v_gene: TRBV30; CDR3aa: CAWSSTAGGWNSPLHF
j_gene: TRBJ1-3; abundance: .; v_gene: TRBV19; CDR3aa: CASSARTGPSGNTIYF
j_gene: TRBJ1-5; abundance: .; v_gene: TRBV4-2; CDR3aa: CASSQANQPQHF
j_gene: TRBJ2-2; abundance: .; v_gene: TRBV7-9; CDR3aa: CASSSGLEGGGELFF
j_gene: TRBJ2-7; abundance: .; v_gene: TRBV2; CDR3aa: CASRGDRGRPYEQYF
j_gene: TRBJ2-7; abundance: few; v_gene: TRBV6-5; CDR3aa: CASSYGKGGGSYEQYF
j_gene: TRBJ1-4; abundance: .; v_gene: TRBV11-2; CDR3aa: CASSDRGVTNEKLFF
j_gene: TRBJ2-1; abundance: .; v_gene: TRBV11-2; CDR3aa: CASSSGAAYNEQFF
j_gene: TRBJ1-1; abundance: .; v_gene: TRBV28; CDR3aa: CASSPGTLGNTEAFF
j_gene: TRBJ1-3; abundance: .; v_gene: TRBV19; CDR3aa: CASTGGHGNTIYF
j_gene: TRBJ2-7; abundance: .; v_gene: TRBV4-1; CDR3aa: CASSQALGRASYEQYF
j_gene: TRBJ2-7; abundance: .; v_gene: TRBV4-2; CDR3aa: CASSQDPQGYEQYF
j_gene: TRBJ2-5; abundance: few; v_gene: TRBV5-1; CDR3aa: CASSLSGRQETQYF
j_gene: TRBJ1-1; abundance: .; v_gene: TRBV29-1; CDR3aa: CSQRGMNTEAFF
j_gene: TRBJ2-4; abundance: .; v_gene: TRBV7-9; CDR3aa: CASRPAGTGEAKNIQYF
j_gene: TRBJ1-2; abundance: .; v_gene: TRBV4-3; CDR3aa: CASSQMTGDYGYTF
j_gene: TRBJ2-3; abundance: once; v_gene: TRBV5-5; CDR3aa: CASSLGTTSGGTDTQYF
j_gene: TRBJ2-1; abundance: .; v_gene: TRBV15; CDR3aa: CATSAGQGAYNEQFF
j_gene: TRBJ2-7; abundance: .; v_gene: TRBV19; CDR3aa: CASTRSSASSYEQYF
j_gene: TRBJ2-3; abundance: .; v_gene: TRBV5-4; CDR3aa: CASSSRTSGADTQYF
j_gene: TRBJ2-5; abundance: .; v_gene: TRBV5-4; CDR3aa: CASSLQGVETQYF
j_gene: TRBJ2-5; abundance: .; v_gene: TRBV11-2; CDR3aa: CASSPPGVAETQYF
j_gene: TRBJ1-2; abundance: .; v_gene: TRBV6-5; CDR3aa: CASSGGTGSYGYTF